The rows below give T cell receptor beta chains drawn from one sample of a study of CD8+CD57+ T cells in acquired aplastic anemia. In TCRdb, the reads were re-called with MiXCR into one record per CDR3 protein. The sample carries 150,000 to 200,000 distinct CDR3 sequences, approximately 48% recorded once. Sample: sorted CD4+, CD8+, or CD8+CD57+ T cells (not recorded which) from PBMCs. The source of these receptors is a human donor with aplastic anemia. CDR3s include the opening cysteine and the closing phenylalanine or tryptophan. D genes are given only for firm matches. The size field is filled for only some rows; it gives once, few, many or a size class.

TRBV14,many,TRBJ1-4,NA,CASSHLGEGSEKLFF,TGTGCCAGCAGCCATCTCGGGGAAGGGAGTGAAAAACTGTTTTTT
TRBV5-1,NA,TRBJ2-7,TRBD2,CASSLELAVSSYEQYF,TGCGCCAGCAGCTTGGAACTAGCGGTCTCCTCCTACGAGCAGTACTTC
TRBV27,many,TRBJ2-6,NA,CASSLSPGAGANVLTF,TGTGCCAGCAGTTTGTCCCCAGGGGCTGGGGCCAACGTCCTGACTTTC
TRBV27,many,TRBJ2-7,TRBD2,CASSPTGGARRKQYF,TGTGCCAGCAGTCCCACGGGGGGTGCGAGGCGGAAGCAGTACTTC
TRBV11-1,NA,TRBJ2-1,NA,CASSLFVRHSYNEQFF,TGTGCCAGCAGCTTATTTGTCAGGCACTCCTACAATGAGCAGTTCTTC
TRBV5-1,many,TRBJ2-2,NA,CASTRKAGRWTGELFF,TGCGCCAGCACCCGGAAGGCAGGGCGGTGGACCGGGGAGCTGTTTTTT
TRBV7-9,NA,TRBJ1-1,NA,CASRGGSGNTEAFF,TGTGCCAGCAGGGGGGGGTCAGGGAACACTGAAGCTTTCTTT
TRBV11-2,NA,TRBJ2-3,NA,CASSYHVEGTDTQYF,TGTGCCAGCAGCTACCACGTGGAGGGCACAGATACGCAGTATTTT
TRBV19,few,TRBJ2-4,NA,CASKSSRGALKNIQYF,TGTGCCAGTAAGAGTTCTCGGGGGGCTCTAAAAAACATTCAGTACTTC
TRBV5-1,few,TRBJ2-4,NA,CASSLEGEVVAKNIQYF,TGCGCCAGCAGCTTGGAGGGGGAAGTGGTGGCCAAAAACATTCAGTACTTC
TRBV11-1,NA,TRBJ2-3,TRBD2,CASSLAALGGRALNTQYF,TGTGCCAGCAGCTTAGCGGCTTTAGGCGGGAGGGCCTTAAATACGCAGTATTTT
TRBV7-8,NA,TRBJ1-2,NA,CASSFEEARNYGYTF,TGTGCCAGCAGCTTTGAGGAGGCACGGAACTATGGCTACACCTTC
TRBV10-3,NA,TRBJ2-2,TRBD2,CAISLEREGNTGELFF,TGTGCCATCAGTTTAGAGCGGGAGGGGAACACCGGGGAGCTGTTTTTT
TRBV6-5,many,TRBJ1-2,NA,CASSYSTRPDRGYTF,TGTGCCAGCAGTTACTCTACACGCCCGGATCGTGGCTACACCTTC
TRBV10-3,NA,TRBJ2-7,NA,CAISDGGLNEQYF,TGTGCCATCAGTGACGGGGGGCTGAACGAGCAGTACTTC
TRBV2,NA,TRBJ1-1,TRBD1,CASSETGTGAIF,TGTGCCAGCAGTGAGACCGGGACAGGGGCTATATTT
TRBV5-1,many,TRBJ2-3,TRBD1,CASSSGTGSTDTQYF,TGCGCCAGCAGCTCTGGGACAGGGAGCACAGATACGCAGTATTTT
TRBV7-9,once,TRBJ2-1,NA,CASTRLNEQFF,TGTGCCAGCACCCGACTGAATGAGCAGTTCTTC
TRBV10-1,NA,TRBJ2-7,TRBD1,CASSGGQGTHEQYF,TGCGCCAGCAGCGGGGGACAGGGGACCCACGAGCAGTACTTC
TRBV24-1,NA,TRBJ2-5,TRBD1,CATSDSGQGAGETQYF,TGTGCCACCAGTGATTCGGGACAGGGGGCTGGGGAGACCCAGTACTTC
TRBV4-1,NA,TRBJ1-4,NA,CASSHLGEKLFF,TGCGCCAGCAGCCATTTGGGAGAAAAACTGTTTTTT
TRBV20-1,NA,TRBJ2-7,TRBD2,CSARAGGETYEQYF,TGCAGTGCTAGAGCGGGAGGAGAGACCTACGAGCAGTACTTC
TRBV12-3/TRBV12-4,NA,TRBJ1-4,NA,CASSFTGRRTNEKLFF,TGTGCCAGCAGTTTTACAGGGCGTCGAACTAATGAAAAACTGTTTTTT
TRBV20-1,many,TRBJ1-3,NA,CSARDRGRSSGNTIYF,TGCAGTGCTAGAGATCGGGGCAGGAGCTCTGGAAACACCATATATTTT
TRBV7-2,once,TRBJ2-7,TRBD1,CAISGGRSYEQYF,TGTGCCATTTCAGGGGGCCGCTCCTACGAGCAGTACTTC
TRBV15,NA,TRBJ1-1,TRBD1,CATSRVIGGAAEAFF,TGTGCCACCAGCAGAGTTATAGGGGGCGCGGCTGAAGCTTTCTTT
TRBV9,many,TRBJ2-2,TRBD2,CASGLAVTGELFF,TGTGCCAGCGGGCTAGCGGTTACCGGGGAGCTGTTTTTT
TRBV10-2,many,TRBJ2-3,TRBD2,CASKLAGGYTDTQYF,TGCGCCAGCAAACTAGCGGGAGGATACACAGATACGCAGTATTTT
TRBV5-4,NA,TRBJ1-2,NA,CASSVYRATGYGYTF,TGTGCCAGCAGCGTGTACCGGGCGACTGGGTACGGCTACACCTTC
TRBV7-2,many,TRBJ2-5,TRBD2,CASSGLGLAKNQETQYF,TGTGCCAGCAGCGGCTTAGGACTAGCGAAAAACCAAGAGACCCAGTACTTC
TRBV12-3/TRBV12-4,many,TRBJ2-3,NA,CASSYGGRDTQYF,TGTGCCAGCAGTTATGGGGGAAGAGATACGCAGTATTTT
TRBV25-1,few,TRBJ2-7,NA,CASSDQGPYEQYF,TGTGCCAGCAGTGATCAGGGTCCCTACGAGCAGTACTTC
TRBV19,NA,TRBJ2-7,NA,CASSISHSYEQYF,TGTGCCAGTAGTATTTCCCACTCCTACGAGCAGTACTTC
TRBV9,NA,TRBJ2-7,TRBD2,CASSVGLAGAEQYF,TGTGCCAGCAGCGTAGGACTAGCGGGAGCCGAGCAGTACTTC
TRBV20-1,many,TRBJ1-1,NA,CSAPPTGGDTEAFF,TGCAGTGCTCCTCCGACGGGTGGTGACACTGAAGCTTTCTTT
TRBV7-2,many,TRBJ2-7,TRBD2,CASSLEWGGYYEQYF,TGTGCCAGCAGCTTAGAATGGGGGGGATACTACGAGCAGTACTTC
TRBV20-1,many,TRBJ1-4,TRBD1,CSASGTGYEKLFF,TGCAGTGCTAGCGGGACAGGGTATGAAAAACTGTTTTTT
TRBV15,NA,TRBJ2-3,NA,CATSRVVNTDTQYF,TGTGCCACCAGCAGAGTGGTTAACACAGATACGCAGTATTTT
TRBV19,NA,TRBJ1-1,NA,CATQAGARGVKAFF,TGTGCCACTCAAGCAGGGGCCCGGGGAGTAAAAGCTTTCTTT
TRBV24-1,NA,TRBJ2-2,NA,CATTGSSGGELFF,TGTGCCACGACCGGGTCCTCGGGCGGGGAGCTGTTTTTT
TRBV29-1,few,TRBJ2-1,NA,CSVVRGNNEQFF,TGCAGCGTTGTTCGGGGGAACAATGAGCAGTTCTTC
TRBV5-1,many,TRBJ2-5,NA,CASSQGRGAETQYF,TGCGCCAGCAGCCAGGGACGGGGGGCAGAGACCCAGTACTTC
TRBV2,NA,TRBJ2-2,TRBD1,CASTGQGLNTGELFF,TGTGCCAGCACCGGACAGGGTTTGAACACCGGGGAGCTGTTTTTT
TRBV29-1,once,TRBJ2-3,NA,CSVEGVRVADTQYF,TGCAGCGTTGAAGGAGTCAGGGTAGCAGATACGCAGTATTTT
TRBV25-1,NA,TRBJ2-1,NA,CASRGVNGNEQFF,TGTGCCAGCAGGGGGGTCAACGGCAATGAGCAGTTCTTC
TRBV14,many,TRBJ2-3,NA,CASSQDTGGEGTDTQYF,TGTGCCAGCAGCCAAGATACCGGGGGCGAGGGCACAGATACGCAGTATTTT
TRBV24-1,NA,TRBJ2-3,NA,CATSALTDTQYF,TGTGCCACCAGTGCCCTTACAGATACGCAGTATTTT
TRBV2,NA,TRBJ2-3,NA,CASSELARTDTQYF,TGTGCCAGCAGTGAATTGGCACGCACAGATACGCAGTATTTT
TRBV2,once,TRBJ2-5,TRBD1,CASSRDRSKRETQYF,TGTGCCAGCAGCCGGGACAGGTCGAAAAGGGAGACCCAGTACTTC
TRBV20-1,NA,TRBJ2-1,NA,CSARRASSYNEQFF,TGCAGTGCTAGACGGGCGAGCTCCTACAATGAGCAGTTCTTC
TRBV19,NA,TRBJ2-3,TRBD1,CASRKTGGASTDTQYF,TGTGCCAGTAGGAAGACAGGGGGGGCTAGCACAGATACGCAGTACTTT
TRBV6-1,many,TRBJ1-1,TRBD1,CASSETGGNTEAFF,TGTGCCAGCAGTGAGACAGGGGGCAACACTGAAGCTTTCTTT
TRBV5-4,many,TRBJ2-5,TRBD2,CATALAGGPETQYF,TGTGCCACCGCCCTAGCGGGGGGGCCGGAGACCCAGTACTTC
TRBV7-2,many,TRBJ1-5,TRBD1,CASSSTEGQVWSNQPQHF,TGTGCCAGCAGCTCGACGGAAGGACAGGTATGGAGCAATCAGCCCCAGCATTTT